The source of this TCR beta chain is a study of T cell responses to AZD1222 COVID-19 vaccine. Points from the study as a whole: Spike as a whole was targeted by vaccine-associated CD4 TCRs, dominant at 160-218 and 743-854. Females made up more of the donors, who were largely white British, and clonal diversity may have come out too low.

Second-dose groups at about 4 or about 12 weeks were pooled. In the case of this clone: As yet, its antigen is unknown.

Germline V lookup: CDR1 MNHEY, CDR2 SVGAGI. This CDR3 is built from 14 residues. The V and J ends lost 9 bases and 8 bases respectively, with 20 bases between them. Measured with immunoSEQ multiplex PCR; TCRdb has only the in-frame clones, and not every one. This sample yields under 170,000 clones, of which 75% to 95% are seen a single time; 3% to 3.5% belongs to the top ten. The chain has TRBV6-5 and TRBJ2-1, with a tentative D call TRBD1 (6 bases). Sequenced material: peripheral blood, taken 28 days after the second AZD1222 dose. The TCR sequence derives from an adult who received the AZD1222 COVID-19 vaccine. The CDR3 protein is CASIPDRGRDEQFF. The CDR3 DNA reads as TGTGCCAGTATACCGGACAGAGGGCGGGATGAGCAGTTCTTC.